This T cell receptor (beta chain) was identified during a study of breast tumors, draining lymph nodes, adjacent tissues. Study-wide results and limits: Most tumor T cells seemingly derive from lymph node, then expand in tumor. Luminal-like breast cancer showed significantly greater tumor-nontumor repertoire similarity than basal-like breast cancer did. Tumor TCR diversity was below lymph nodes but above nontumor tissue. Tumor T cell lymph node origin was a supported hypothesis, not proven.

The lymph nodes were axillary draining lymph nodes from breast cancer patients. This clonotype occurred many times. What it binds is unknown. TCRdb called the multiplex PCR reads again in MiXCR, with one record for every CDR3 protein. The sample holds about 94,000 distinct CDR3 sequences; about 27% are singletons and the top ten take 8.1%. Germline-derived CDR1 and CDR2 are LGHNA and YSLEER. The junction had 2 bases not matched to a gene; V was cut back by 0 bases and J by 6 bases. The CDR3 extends over 14 amino acids. The specimen sequenced was axillary lymph node tissue. This rearrangement joins TRBV4-3 to TRBJ2-3; the match to TRBD1 covers 8 bases. The source is a female donor with breast cancer. Some clones in this sample may be carry-over from other donors' samples. The CDR3 sequence: CASSQDQGADTQYF. The CDR3 coding sequence is TGCGCCAGCAGCCAAGATCAGGGGGCGGATACGCAGTATTTT.